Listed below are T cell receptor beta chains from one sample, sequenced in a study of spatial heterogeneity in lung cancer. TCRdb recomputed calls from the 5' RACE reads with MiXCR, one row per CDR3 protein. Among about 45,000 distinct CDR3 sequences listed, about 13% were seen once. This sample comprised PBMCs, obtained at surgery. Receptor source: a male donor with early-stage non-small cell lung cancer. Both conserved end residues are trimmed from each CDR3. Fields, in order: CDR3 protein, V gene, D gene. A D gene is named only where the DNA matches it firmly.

ASSPPPNYGYT,TRBV23-1,-
ASRIQYSGNTIY,TRBV2,-
ASSSDRPDYYNSPLH,TRBV2,-
SVNTGVTDTQY,TRBV29-1,TRBD1
ASIRQGADYGYT,TRBV2,TRBD1
ASSILIRPEAF,TRBV19,-
ASSTQNLMGTDTQY,TRBV21-1,-
ASSLGLSGNTDTQY,TRBV7-2,TRBD2
ASSSGRGGLNEQF,TRBV7-3,TRBD2
ASSEALRGPGWRLQPQH,TRBV2,-
ASSEGQEAF,TRBV10-2,-
ASRIQGGGELF,TRBV2,-
ASSLSGTRETQY,TRBV5-1,-
ASSPPRGSGNTIY,TRBV12-3/TRBV12-4,-
AISPSYEQY,TRBV10-3,-
AISADRGELF,TRBV10-3,-
ASSPFQETRY,TRBV7-6,-
ASGGLAGTGELF,TRBV12-3/TRBV12-4,TRBD2
ASSFGLQETQY,TRBV7-2,-
ASSSGRDQETQY,TRBV6-5,-
ASSVDGLAGGQF,TRBV9,TRBD2
ASSRNLPGDQPQH,TRBV12-3/TRBV12-4,-
ASSATSGGTDTQY,TRBV6-4,TRBD2
ASTGRLSGANVLT,TRBV6-2/TRBV6-3,-
AVGRGTEAF,TRBV10-3,-
ASSWTGTTGELF,TRBV12-3/TRBV12-4,-
ASSPDPTRKETQY,TRBV11-2,-
SVGTAKSNYGYT,TRBV29-1,-
ASSPQRDYGYT,TRBV4-3,-
SARDLISPASYGYT,TRBV20-1,-
ASSWSRETQY,TRBV5-4,-
ASSLGSYEQY,TRBV7-9,-
ASSQRASERGQTYEQY,TRBV4-2,TRBD1
ASSLTSGGWADTQY,TRBV11-3,TRBD2
ASSWDSNTGELF,TRBV7-8,-
SVAFTTNTEAF,TRBV29-1,-
ASSASSGSYNEQF,TRBV9,TRBD2
ASSLRGLGFGGIQY,TRBV12-3/TRBV12-4,TRBD1
ASSPRGGMETQY,TRBV18,TRBD2
ASSQDGHQTQH,TRBV4-1,-
ASSGGWLTSYNEQF,TRBV2,-
ASSPSWDPDYEQY,TRBV5-1,-
SVEDTVDLRGYT,TRBV29-1,-
SAREGRGYGYT,TRBV20-1,-
ASSPDLYEQY,TRBV7-9,-
ASSLIRGNEQF,TRBV12-3/TRBV12-4,-